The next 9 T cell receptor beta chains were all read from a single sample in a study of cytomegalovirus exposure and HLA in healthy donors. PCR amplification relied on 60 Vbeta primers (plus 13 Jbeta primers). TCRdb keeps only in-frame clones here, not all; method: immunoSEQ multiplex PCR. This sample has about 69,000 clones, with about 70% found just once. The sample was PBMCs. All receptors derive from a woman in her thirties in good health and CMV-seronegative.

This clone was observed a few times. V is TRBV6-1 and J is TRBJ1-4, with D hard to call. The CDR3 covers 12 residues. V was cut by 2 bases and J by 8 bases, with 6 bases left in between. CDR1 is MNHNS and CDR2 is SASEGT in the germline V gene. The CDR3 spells CASSENGEKLFF. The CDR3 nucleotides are TGTGCCAGCAGTGAAAATGGCGAAAAACTGTTTTTT.

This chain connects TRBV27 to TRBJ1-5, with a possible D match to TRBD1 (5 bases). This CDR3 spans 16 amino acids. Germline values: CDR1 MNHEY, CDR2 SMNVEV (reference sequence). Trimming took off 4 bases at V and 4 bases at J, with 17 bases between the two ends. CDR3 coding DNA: TGTGCCAGCAGTTCTCTTGCCCTGGGGGGTAATCAGCCCCAGCATTTT. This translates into CASSSLALGGNQPQHF.

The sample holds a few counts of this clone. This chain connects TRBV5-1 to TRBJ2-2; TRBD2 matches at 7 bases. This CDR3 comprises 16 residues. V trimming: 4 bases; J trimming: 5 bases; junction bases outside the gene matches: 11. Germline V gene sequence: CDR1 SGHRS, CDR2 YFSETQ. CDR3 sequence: CASSPGPGLITGELFF. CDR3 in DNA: TGCGCCAGCAGCCCGGGGCCGGGACTAATAACCGGGGAGCTGTTTTTT.

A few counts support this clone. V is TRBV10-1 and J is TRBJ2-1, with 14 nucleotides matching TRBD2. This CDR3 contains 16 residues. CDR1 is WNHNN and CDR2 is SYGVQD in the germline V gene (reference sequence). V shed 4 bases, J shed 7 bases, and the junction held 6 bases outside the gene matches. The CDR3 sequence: CASSGLAGGPLNEQFF. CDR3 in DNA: TGCGCCAGCAGTGGACTAGCGGGGGGGCCATTGAATGAGCAGTTCTTC.

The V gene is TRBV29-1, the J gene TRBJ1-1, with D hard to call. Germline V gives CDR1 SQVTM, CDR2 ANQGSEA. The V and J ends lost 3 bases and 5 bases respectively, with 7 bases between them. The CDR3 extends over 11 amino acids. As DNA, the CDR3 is TGCAGCGTTGACGCGGATACTGAAGCTTTCTTT. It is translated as CSVDADTEAFF.

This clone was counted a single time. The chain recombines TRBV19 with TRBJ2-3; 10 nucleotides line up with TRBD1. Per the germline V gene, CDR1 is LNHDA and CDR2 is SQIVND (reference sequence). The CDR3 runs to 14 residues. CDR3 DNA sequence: TGTGCGAGCGACAGGGGGCAATTCACAGATACGCAGTATTTT. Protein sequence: CASDRGQFTDTQYF.

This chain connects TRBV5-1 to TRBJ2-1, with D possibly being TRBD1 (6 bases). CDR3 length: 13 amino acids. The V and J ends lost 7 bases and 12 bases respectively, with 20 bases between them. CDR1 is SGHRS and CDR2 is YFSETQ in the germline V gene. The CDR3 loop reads CASEPRTRGGQFF. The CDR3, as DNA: TGCGCCAGCGAACCTCGGACGCGAGGGGGGCAGTTCTTC.

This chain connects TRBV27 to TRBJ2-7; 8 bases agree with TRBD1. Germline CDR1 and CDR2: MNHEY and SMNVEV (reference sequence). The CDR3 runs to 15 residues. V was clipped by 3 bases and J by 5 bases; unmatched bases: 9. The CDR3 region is CASSFVDRAAHEQYF. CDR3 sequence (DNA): TGTGCCAGCAGTTTCGTGGACAGGGCCGCCCACGAGCAGTACTTC.

The CDR3 DNA follows: TGTGCCAGCAGTTTACCCCTCGGGGGGGGCTACTACGAGCAGTACTTC. Its translation: CASSLPLGGGYYEQYF. The chain recombines TRBV6-5 with TRBJ2-7; 8 nucleotides align to TRBD2. V dropped 4 bases and J dropped 3; count of bases not matched to a gene: 11. This CDR3 is built from 16 residues. Germline CDR1 MNHEY, CDR2 SVGAGI.